This T cell receptor beta chain was captured by sequencing in a study of blood T cell repertoires in COVID-19. Overall study context: From the United States, Italy and Spain came samples of acute and convalescent COVID-19. T cells, B-cell-depleted T cells, or PBMCs supplied cDNA or gDNA.

Here immunoSEQ multiplex PCR was the method, and the copy in TCRdb shows in-frame clones only, minus some. Altogether 100,000 to 150,000 clones are present, roughly 69% being singletons, with the ten largest covering under 2.5%. Germline V CDR1 and CDR2: SGHRS, YFSETQ. The CDR3 is 15 amino acids. After removal of 0 bases from V and 2 bases from J, the junction contained 2 bases not matched to a gene. This chain joins TRBV5-1 and TRBJ2-3; TRBD2 matches at 8 bases. The origin of this receptor is a woman between 70 and 85 years old with acute or convalescent COVID-19. Sequences were obtained from peripheral blood. The CDR3 sequence is CASSLVGLATDTQYF. The CDR3 DNA sequence: TGCGCCAGCAGCTTGGTAGGACTAGCCACAGATACGCAGTATTTT.